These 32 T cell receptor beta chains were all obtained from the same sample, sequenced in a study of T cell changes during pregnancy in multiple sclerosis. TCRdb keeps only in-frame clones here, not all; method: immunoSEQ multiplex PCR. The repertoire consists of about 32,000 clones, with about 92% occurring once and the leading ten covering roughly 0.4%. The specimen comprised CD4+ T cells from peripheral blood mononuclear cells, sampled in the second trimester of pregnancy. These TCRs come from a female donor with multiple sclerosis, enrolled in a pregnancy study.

In DNA form, the CDR3 reads TGTGCCAGCAGCCCTCGTAGGGGGGGCCGGCAGACCCAGTACTTC. Amino acid sequence: CASSPRRGGRQTQYF. The chain is built from TRBV9 and TRBJ2-5, with a possible D match to TRBD2 (7 bases). The V gene lost 4 bases and the J gene lost 6 bases, with 19 bases spanning the gap. The CDR3 sequence is 15 residues long. Germline lookup yields CDR1 SGDLS and CDR2 YYNGEE.

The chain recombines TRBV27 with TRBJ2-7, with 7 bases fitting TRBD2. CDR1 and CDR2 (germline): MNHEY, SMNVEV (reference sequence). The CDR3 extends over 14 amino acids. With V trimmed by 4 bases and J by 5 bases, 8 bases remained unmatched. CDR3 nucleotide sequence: TGTGCCAGCAGTTGGGGAGGGATGGGCGACGAGCAGTACTTC. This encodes CASSWGGMGDEQYF.

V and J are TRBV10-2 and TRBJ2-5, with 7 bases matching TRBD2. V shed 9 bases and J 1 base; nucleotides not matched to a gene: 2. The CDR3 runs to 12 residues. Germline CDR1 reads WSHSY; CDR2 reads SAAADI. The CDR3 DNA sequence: TGCGCCAGTCGACTAGCCCAAGAGACCCAGTACTTC. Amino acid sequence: CASRLAQETQYF.

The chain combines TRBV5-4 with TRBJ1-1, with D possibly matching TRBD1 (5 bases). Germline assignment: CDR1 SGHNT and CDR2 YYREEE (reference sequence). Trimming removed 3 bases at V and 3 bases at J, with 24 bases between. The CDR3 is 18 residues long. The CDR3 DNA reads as TGTGCCAGCAGCTACCGTTGGCAGGGCAGGGAAACCCACACTGAAGCTTTCTTT. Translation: CASSYRWQGRETHTEAFF. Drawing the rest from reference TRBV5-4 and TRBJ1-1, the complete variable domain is ETGVTQSPTHLIKTRGQQVTLRCSSQSGHNTVSWYQQALGQGPQFIFQYYREEENGRGNFPPRFSGLQFPNYSSELNVNALELDDSALYLCASSYRWQGRETHTEAFFGQGTRLTVV.

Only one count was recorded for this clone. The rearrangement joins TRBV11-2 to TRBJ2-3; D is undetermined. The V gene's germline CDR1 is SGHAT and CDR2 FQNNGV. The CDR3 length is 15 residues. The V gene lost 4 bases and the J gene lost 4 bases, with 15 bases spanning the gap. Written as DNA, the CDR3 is TGTGCCAGCAGCTCCATGGGCCAGTCCTCAGATACGCAGTATTTT. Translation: CASSSMGQSSDTQYF.

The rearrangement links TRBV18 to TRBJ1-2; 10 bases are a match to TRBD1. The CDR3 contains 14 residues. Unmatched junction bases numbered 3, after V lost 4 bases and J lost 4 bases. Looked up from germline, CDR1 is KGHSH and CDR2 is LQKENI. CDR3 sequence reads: CASSRDRGPYGYTF. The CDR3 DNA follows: TGTGCCAGCTCACGGGACAGGGGTCCCTATGGCTACACCTTC.

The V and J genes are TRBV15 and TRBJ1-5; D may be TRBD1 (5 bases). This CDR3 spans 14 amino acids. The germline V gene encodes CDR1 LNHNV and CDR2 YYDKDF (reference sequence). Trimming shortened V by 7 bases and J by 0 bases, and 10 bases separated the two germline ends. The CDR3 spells CATNGGNSNQPQHF. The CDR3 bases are TGTGCCACCAACGGGGGGAATAGCAATCAGCCCCAGCATTTT.

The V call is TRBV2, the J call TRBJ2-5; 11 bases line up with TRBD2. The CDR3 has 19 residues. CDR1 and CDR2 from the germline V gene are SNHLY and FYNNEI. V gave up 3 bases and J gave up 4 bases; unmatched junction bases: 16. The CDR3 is CASSDRSGRADRFRETQYF. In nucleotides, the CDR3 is TGTGCCAGCAGTGACCGTAGCGGGAGGGCCGACCGCTTCCGAGAGACCCAGTACTTC.

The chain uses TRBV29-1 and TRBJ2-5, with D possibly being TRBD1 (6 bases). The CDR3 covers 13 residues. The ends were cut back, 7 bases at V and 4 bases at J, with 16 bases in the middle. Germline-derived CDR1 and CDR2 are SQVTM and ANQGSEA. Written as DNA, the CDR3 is TGCAGCGGTCGACCAGGGGTGGGAGAGACCCAGTACTTC. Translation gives CSGRPGVGETQYF.

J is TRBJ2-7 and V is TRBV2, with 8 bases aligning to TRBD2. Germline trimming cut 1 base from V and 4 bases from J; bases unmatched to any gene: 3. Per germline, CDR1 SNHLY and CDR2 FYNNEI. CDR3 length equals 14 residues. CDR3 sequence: CASSEEASGYEQYF. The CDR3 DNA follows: TGTGCCAGCAGTGAAGAGGCTAGCGGGTACGAGCAGTACTTC.

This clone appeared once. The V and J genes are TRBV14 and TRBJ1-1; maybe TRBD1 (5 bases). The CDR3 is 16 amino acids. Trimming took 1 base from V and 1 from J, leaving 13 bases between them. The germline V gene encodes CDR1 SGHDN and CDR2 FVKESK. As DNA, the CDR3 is TGTGCCAGCAGCCAAGCTCAAGGGGAAGGGAACACTGAAGCTTTCTTT. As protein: CASSQAQGEGNTEAFF.

The chain's CDR3 is CASSVPGKGYEQFF. The CDR3 DNA is TGTGCCAGCAGCGTACCAGGAAAAGGCTATGAGCAGTTCTTC. J is TRBJ2-1 and V is TRBV9; D remains unclear. This CDR3 has 14 amino acids. The germline gives CDR1 SGDLS, CDR2 YYNGEE. Between the trimmed V and J ends, which lost 1 base and 8 bases, there was a span of 13 bases.

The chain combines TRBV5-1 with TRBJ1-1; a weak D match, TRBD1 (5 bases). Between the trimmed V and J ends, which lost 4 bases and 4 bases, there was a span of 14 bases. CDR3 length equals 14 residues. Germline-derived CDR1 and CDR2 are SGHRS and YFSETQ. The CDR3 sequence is CASSTIGAATEAFF. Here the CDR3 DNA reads TGCGCCAGCAGCACGATAGGGGCTGCCACTGAAGCTTTCTTT.

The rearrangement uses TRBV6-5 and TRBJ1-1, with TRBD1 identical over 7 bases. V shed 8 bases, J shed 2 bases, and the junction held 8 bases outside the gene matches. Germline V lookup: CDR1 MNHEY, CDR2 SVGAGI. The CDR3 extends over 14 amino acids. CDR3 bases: TGTGCCAGCCGATACAGGGGTCGCAACACTGAAGCTTTCTTT. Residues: CASRYRGRNTEAFF.

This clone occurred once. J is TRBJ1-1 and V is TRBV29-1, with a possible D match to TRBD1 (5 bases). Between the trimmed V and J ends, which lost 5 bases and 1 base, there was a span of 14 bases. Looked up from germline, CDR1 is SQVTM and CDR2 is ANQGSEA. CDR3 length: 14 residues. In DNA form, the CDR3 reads TGCAGCGTTCGGCTCCAGGGTGGGAACACTGAAGCTTTCTTT. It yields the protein CSVRLQGGNTEAFF.

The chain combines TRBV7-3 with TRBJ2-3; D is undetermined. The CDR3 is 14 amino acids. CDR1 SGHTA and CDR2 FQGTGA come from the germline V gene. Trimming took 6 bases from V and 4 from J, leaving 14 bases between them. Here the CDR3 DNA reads TGTGCCAGCAGTTTAGATAACGGTGCAGATACGCAGTATTTT. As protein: CASSLDNGADTQYF.

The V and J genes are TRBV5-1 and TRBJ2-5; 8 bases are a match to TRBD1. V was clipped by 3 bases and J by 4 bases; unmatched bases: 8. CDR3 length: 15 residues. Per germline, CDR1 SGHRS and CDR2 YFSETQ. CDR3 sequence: CASSSDRGWRETQYF. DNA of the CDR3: TGCGCCAGCAGCTCTGACAGGGGTTGGAGAGAGACCCAGTACTTC.

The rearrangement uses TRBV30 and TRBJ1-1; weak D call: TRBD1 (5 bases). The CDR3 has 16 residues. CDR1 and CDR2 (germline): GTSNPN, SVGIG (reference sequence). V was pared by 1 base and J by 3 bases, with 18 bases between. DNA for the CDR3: TGTGCCTGGAGTGACCTCTTTACAGGAGCATACACTGAAGCTTTCTTT. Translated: CAWSDLFTGAYTEAFF.

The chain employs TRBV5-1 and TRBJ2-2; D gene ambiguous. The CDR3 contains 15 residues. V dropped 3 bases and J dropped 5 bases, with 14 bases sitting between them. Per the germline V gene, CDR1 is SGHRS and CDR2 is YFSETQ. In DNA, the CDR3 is TGCGCCAGCAGCTCCCGGGTCCTCTCAACCGGGGAGCTGTTTTTT. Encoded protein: CASSSRVLSTGELFF. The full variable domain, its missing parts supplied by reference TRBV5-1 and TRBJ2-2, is KAGVTQTPRYLIKTRGQQVTLSCSPISGHRSVSWYQQTPGQGLQFLFEYFSETQRNKGNFPGRFSGRQFSNSRSEMNVSTLELGDSALYLCASSSRVLSTGELFFGEGSRLTVL.

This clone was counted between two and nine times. The CDR3 nucleotides read TGTGCCAGCAGCTTGATCGGCGGCGTCGAGCAGTACTTC. Its translation is CASSLIGGVEQYF. This chain uses TRBV5-4 with TRBJ2-7; D is unclear. The CDR3 length is 13 residues. V lost 1 base to trimming and J lost 6 bases, with 11 bases between them. Germline CDR1 and CDR2: SGHNT and YYREEE (reference sequence).

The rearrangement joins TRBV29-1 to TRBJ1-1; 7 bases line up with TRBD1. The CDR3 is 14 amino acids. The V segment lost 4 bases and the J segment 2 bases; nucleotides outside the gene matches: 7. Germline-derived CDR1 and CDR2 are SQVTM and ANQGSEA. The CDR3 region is CSVVRQGTNTEAFF. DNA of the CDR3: TGCAGCGTTGTTAGACAGGGCACAAACACTGAAGCTTTCTTT.

The CDR3 bases are TGTGCCAGCAGTGAATTAACTAGCGGGAGAGAGACCCAGTACTTC. Translation: CASSELTSGRETQYF. The chain employs TRBV25-1 and TRBJ2-5; 11 bases fit TRBD2. CDR1 is MGHDK, CDR2 SYGVNS, per germline. Trimming removed 1 base from V and 4 bases from J; junction bases left unmatched: 2. The CDR3 is 15 amino acids.

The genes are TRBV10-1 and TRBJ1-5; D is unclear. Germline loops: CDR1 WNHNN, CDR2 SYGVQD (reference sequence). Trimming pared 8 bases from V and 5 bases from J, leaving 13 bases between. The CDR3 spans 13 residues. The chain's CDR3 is CASSIGNDQPQHF. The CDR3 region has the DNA TGCGCCAGCTCCATCGGGAACGATCAGCCCCAGCATTTT.

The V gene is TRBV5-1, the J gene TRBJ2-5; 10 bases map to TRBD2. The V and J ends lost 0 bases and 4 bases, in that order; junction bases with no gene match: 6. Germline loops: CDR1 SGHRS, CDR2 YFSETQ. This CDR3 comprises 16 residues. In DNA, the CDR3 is TGCGCCAGCAGCTTGGCTAGCGGGAGTAGCAGAGAGACCCAGTACTTC. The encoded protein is CASSLASGSSRETQYF.

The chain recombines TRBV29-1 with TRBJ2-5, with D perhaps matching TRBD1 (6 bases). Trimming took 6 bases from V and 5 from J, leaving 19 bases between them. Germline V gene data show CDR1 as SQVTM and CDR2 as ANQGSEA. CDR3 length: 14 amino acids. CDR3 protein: CSVGGSYGAETQYF. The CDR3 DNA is TGCAGCGTAGGGGGATCTTACGGCGCGGAGACCCAGTACTTC.

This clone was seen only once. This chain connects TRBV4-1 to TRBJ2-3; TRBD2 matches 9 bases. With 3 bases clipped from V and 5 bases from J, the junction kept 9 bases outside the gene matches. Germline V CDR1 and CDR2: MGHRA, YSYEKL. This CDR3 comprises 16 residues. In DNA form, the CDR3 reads TGCGCCAGCAGCCACTTAGCGGGGGCGCGAAGAGATACGCAGTATTTT. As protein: CASSHLAGARRDTQYF.

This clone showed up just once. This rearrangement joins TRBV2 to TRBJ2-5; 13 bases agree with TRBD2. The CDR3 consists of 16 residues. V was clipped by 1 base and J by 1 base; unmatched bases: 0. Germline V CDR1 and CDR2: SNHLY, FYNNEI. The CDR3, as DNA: TGTGCCAGCAGTGAAGGGACTAGCGGGAGCCAAGAGACCCAGTACTTC. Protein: CASSEGTSGSQETQYF.

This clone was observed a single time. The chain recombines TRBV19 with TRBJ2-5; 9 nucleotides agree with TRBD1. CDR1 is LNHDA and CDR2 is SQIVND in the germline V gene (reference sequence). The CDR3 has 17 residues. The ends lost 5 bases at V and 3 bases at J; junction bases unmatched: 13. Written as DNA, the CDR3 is TGTGCCAGTAGTCCGCCGCTCCGGGACAGGGCTAAAGAGACCCAGTACTTC. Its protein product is CASSPPLRDRAKETQYF.

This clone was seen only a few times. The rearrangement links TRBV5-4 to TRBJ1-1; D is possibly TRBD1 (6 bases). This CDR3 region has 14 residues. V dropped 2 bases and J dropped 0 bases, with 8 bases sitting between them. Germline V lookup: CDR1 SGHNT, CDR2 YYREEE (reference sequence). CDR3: CASSFGQLNTEAFF. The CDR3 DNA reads TGTGCCAGCAGCTTCGGACAGCTGAACACTGAAGCTTTCTTT.

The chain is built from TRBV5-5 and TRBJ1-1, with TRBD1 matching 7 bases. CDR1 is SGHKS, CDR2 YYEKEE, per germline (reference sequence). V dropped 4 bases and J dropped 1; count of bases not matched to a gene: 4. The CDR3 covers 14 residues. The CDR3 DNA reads TGTGCCAGCAGCCTCCGGGACAGGAACACTGAAGCTTTCTTT. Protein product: CASSLRDRNTEAFF.

Here the CDR3 DNA reads TGTGCCAGCAGCTCCTTTACAACTAATGAAAAACTGTTTTTT. Translation gives CASSSFTTNEKLFF. This sequence joins TRBV7-2 and TRBJ1-4; no firm D call. Germline CDR1 SGHTA, CDR2 FQGNSA. The CDR3 totals 14 residues. V dropped 4 bases and J dropped 0 bases, with 6 bases sitting between them.

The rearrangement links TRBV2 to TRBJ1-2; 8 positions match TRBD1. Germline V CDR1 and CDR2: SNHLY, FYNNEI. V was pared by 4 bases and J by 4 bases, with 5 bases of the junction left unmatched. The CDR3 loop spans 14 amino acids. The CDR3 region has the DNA TGTGCCAGCAGTGCCCTGACAGGGGCCTATGGCTACACCTTC. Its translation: CASSALTGAYGYTF.